This entry is about one T cell receptor (beta chain). This clonotype was recorded a few times. Its cognate antigen has yet to be identified. No base qualities exist here, and no much larger clone lies one base off it. Stable Graves' hyperthyroidism was defined as the absence of progression to ophthalmopathy over 18 months of follow-up. Hyperthyroidism patients were aged 18 to 65 years and newly diagnosed, with disease duration of less than 2 months. Any patient with an uncontrolled infection, another autoimmune disease, pregnancy or lactation was excluded. Diagnoses were based on clinical symptoms, serum thyroxine and TRAb, thyroid ultrasound and orbital computed tomography. Total RNA was extracted using Trizol reagent, and RNA quality was assessed on an Agilent 2100 Bioanalyzer. This sample was taken from a study of T cells in Graves' hyperthyroidism and ophthalmopathy (dated by TCRdb to the late 2010s). With respect to the entire study: A discovery cohort of roughly 100 patients, 43 with Graves' ophthalmopathy and 55 to 60 with stable Graves' hyperthyroidism, was used to find distinguishing TCR V-J signatures. Prospective prediction of ophthalmopathy was tested in an independent validation cohort consisting of some 19 hyperthyroidism patients and around 17 patients who later progressed to ophthalmopathy. For training and testing, the 80 to 100 patients in the discovery cohort were randomly divided in a 7:3 ratio. In six Graves' hyperthyroidism patients, the study also compared T-cell repertoires from thyroid tissue with T-cell repertoires from blood. After sampling, hyperthyroidism patients received methimazole starting at 30 mg daily, and ophthalmopathy patients received high-dose intravenous methylprednisolone. TCR Vbeta CDR3 sequencing of around 130 peripheral blood samples (over 40 ophthalmopathy, 75 hyperthyroidism and roughly 17 progressor patients) is reported in the paper. Results and caveats for the whole study, not just this receptor: In validation, the model predicted progression to ophthalmopathy with over 65% sensitivity and roughly 75% specificity, a median of roughly seven months before onset. Ophthalmopathy was separated from stable hyperthyroidism by a 13 V-J signature model, with roughly 88% sensitivity and approximately 81% specificity obtained in cross-validation and 80%/75% obtained in testing. No statistical method was used to set the sample size in advance, and investigators knew the group allocation. Blood samples also contained most of the expanded thyroid clonotypes (frequency above 0.001), which suggests that blood repertoires may reflect thyroid immune responses.

CDR3 length: 16 amino acids, cysteine to phenylalanine. Only the CDR3 DNA stays, 48 bases, in frame from base 1. V trim: 6 bases; J trim: 3 bases; unmatched bases: 10. CDR1 and CDR2 were assigned from the germline V gene as SNHLY and FYNNEI. TCR beta CDR3 regions were amplified from RNA transcripts. The first round of RT-PCR for the TCR CDR3 was performed with the HTBI primer set and the Qiagen OneStep RT-PCR kit. The libraries were constructed in a second round of multiplex PCR and then size-selected and purified. The libraries were sequenced on an Illumina HiSeq2000 using paired-end 100 bp reads. Turning to the authors' computational methods: SOAPnuke was used to process the raw data, with reads discarded if the reads contained adapters or uncalled bases, had a mean Phred below 15, or lacked an exact constant-primer or identifier match. COPE v1.2.5 was used to merge the high-quality paired reads, and each unique nucleotide sequence was defined as a clonotype. MiTCR v1.1 was used to align clonotypes to the IMGT TRBV, TRBD and TRBJ reference segments. The analysis included only V-J combinations with a frequency above 0.0001, which together covered approximately 99% of the repertoires. The TCS score was defined as F50 (clonal expansion) divided by E x V (chaos), with BLOSUM62-based TCRdist calculated between CDR3 peptides within each V-J. Welch's t-statistics and random forest reduced some 510 V-J features to 13, which were used in a naive Bayes classifier (R e1071). The raw public reads went through TCRdb reprocessing: fastp at Q25, MiXCR clone calling, in-frame beta chains kept. Records with the same CDR3 protein are collapsed into one entry carrying the most frequent genes and DNA. The V and J calls and clone size come from TCRdb's table, not from the authors' own analysis. This sample holds approximately 590,000 distinct CDR3 sequences; under 60% were observed only once. Together, the top ten hold about 7.8% of the sample.

Sample: peripheral blood or thyroid tissue (not recorded which). This sequence originates from a woman aged 18 to 35 with Graves' hyperthyroidism. Donor details come from another sample of the same person, matched by shared clones. This receptor chain uses TRBV2 and TRBJ1-5, with TRBD1 identical over 8 junction bases. The nucleotides are TGTGCCAGCAGGGAATGGAGACAGGGGATCAATCAGCCCCAGCATTTT. Its translation reads: CASREWRQGINQPQHF.